Shown below are 16 T cell receptor beta chains from a single sample sequenced in a study of T cell responses to AZD1222 COVID-19 vaccine. This table comes from immunoSEQ multiplex PCR, and its TCRdb copy is limited to in-frame clones, with some not included. The sample carries 90,000 to 120,000 clones, roughly 90% recorded once. Sequencing was performed on peripheral blood, taken on day 0 of AZD1222 vaccination. The receptors were sampled from an adult in good health.

The chain recombines TRBV5-1 with TRBJ1-5; a possible D gene is TRBD1 (6 bases). CDR3 length equals 14 residues. Germline CDR1 reads SGHRS; CDR2 reads YFSETQ. With 0 bases removed from V and 4 bases from J, the gap between germline ends came to 8 bases. DNA of the CDR3: TGCGCCAGCAGCTTGGGGACAGAGAATCAGCCCCAGCATTTT. Its protein product is CASSLGTENQPQHF.

V and J are TRBV9 and TRBJ2-5, with 10 bases fitting TRBD1. V shed 2 bases and J 5 bases; nucleotides not matched to a gene: 3. The CDR3 length is 14 residues. In germline, CDR1 is SGDLS, CDR2 YYNGEE. Written as DNA, the CDR3 is TGTGCCAGCAGCGTGACAGGGGGCCCGGAGACCCAGTACTTC. Protein product: CASSVTGGPETQYF.

The rearrangement links TRBV12-5 to TRBJ2-4; D is possibly TRBD1 (6 bases). Per the germline V gene, CDR1 is LGHNT and CDR2 is FRNRAP. V dropped 2 bases and J dropped 1 base, with 6 bases sitting between them. The CDR3 consists of 14 residues. The CDR3 region has the DNA TGTGCTAGTGGTTTGACAGGGGCCAAAAACATTCAGTACTTC. Amino acids: CASGLTGAKNIQYF.

This clone was counted a single time. This rearrangement joins TRBV29-1 to TRBJ1-2; TRBD1 aligns across 7 bases. The CDR3 runs 12 residues. V lost 2 bases, J lost 5 bases, and 2 bases stayed unmatched. Per the germline V gene, CDR1 is SQVTM and CDR2 is ANQGSEA. The CDR3 loop is CSVETQGYGYTF. For the CDR3, the DNA is TGCAGCGTTGAAACACAGGGGTATGGCTACACCTTC.

The chain carries TRBV25-1 and TRBJ2-7, with 7 bases lining up with TRBD1. This CDR3 is built from 17 residues. Germline V CDR1 and CDR2: MGHDK, SYGVNS. V lost 4 bases to trimming and J lost 0 bases; unmatched junction nucleotides: 12. CDR3 nucleotide sequence: TGTGCCAGCAGTGCCAGCCTCCAGACAGGGCCCTCCTACGAGCAGTACTTC. It specifies CASSASLQTGPSYEQYF.

The chain links TRBV3-1 (or the pseudogene TRBV3-2) to TRBJ1-3, with D possibly being TRBD1 (6 bases). The V gene's germline CDR1 is LGHDT and CDR2 YNNKEL (reference sequence). Between the trimmed V and J ends, which lost 2 bases and 0 bases, there was a span of 8 bases. The CDR3 is 15 residues long. The CDR3 loop reads CASSQTGYSGNTIYF. The CDR3 nucleotides read TGTGCCAGCAGCCAAACAGGGTACTCTGGAAACACCATATATTTT.

The chain joins TRBV7-2 to TRBJ2-7; TRBD1 matches at 9 bases. The germline V gene has CDR1 SGHTA and CDR2 FQGNSA. V dropped 0 bases and J dropped 6; count of bases not matched to a gene: 6. The CDR3 totals 15 residues. The CDR3 coding sequence is TGTGCCAGCAGCTTAGCTCCCGGGACAGGGTTCGAGCAGTACTTC. This sequence encodes CASSLAPGTGFEQYF.

The CDR3 sequence: CASSQDGGLTSGYTF. CDR3 nucleotides: TGTGCCAGCAGCCAAGATGGGGGCCTAACCTCCGGCTACACCTTC. The chain combines TRBV3-1 (or the pseudogene TRBV3-2) with TRBJ1-2; TRBD1 might be the D (6 bases). This CDR3 is built from 15 residues. Per the germline V gene, CDR1 is LGHDT and CDR2 is YNNKEL (reference sequence). V shed 0 bases and J shed 8 bases, with 16 bases lying between them.

The chain has TRBV24-1 and TRBJ2-5, with 10 positions matching TRBD1. The germline gives CDR1 KGHDR, CDR2 SFDVKD. V lost 1 base to trimming and J lost 4 bases; unmatched junction nucleotides: 8. This CDR3 spans 17 amino acids. The CDR3 reads CATSDFRSGQGRETQYF. The CDR3 nucleotides read TGTGCCACCAGTGATTTTAGATCGGGACAGGGGAGAGAGACCCAGTACTTC.

The gene calls are TRBV19 and TRBJ1-2, with 8 bases identical to TRBD1. The CDR3 runs 14 residues. The V gene's germline CDR1 is LNHDA and CDR2 SQIVND (reference sequence). V dropped 6 bases and J dropped 0; count of bases not matched to a gene: 3. Here the CDR3 reads CASSPTGANYGYTF. The CDR3 region has the DNA TGTGCCAGTAGCCCGACAGGGGCTAACTATGGCTACACCTTC.

CDR3 amino acids: CASSLVGGRPYEQYF. DNA for the CDR3: TGTGCCAGCAGCTTGGTGGGGGGCCGCCCTTACGAGCAGTACTTC. The V call is TRBV5-6, the J call TRBJ2-7; TRBD1 or TRBD2 may be the D gene (6 bases each). V lost 0 bases, J lost 4 bases, and 14 bases lay in between. CDR3 size: 15 residues. The germline V gene has CDR1 SGHDT and CDR2 YYEEEE.

The chain joins TRBV6-6 to TRBJ1-2, with D unresolved. The CDR3 contains 16 residues. Germline V lookup: CDR1 MNHNY, CDR2 SVGAGI (reference sequence). The germline V and J ends were trimmed by 8 bases and 4 bases, with 23 bases remaining between them. In DNA form, the CDR3 reads TGTGCCAGCCTCCCACACGAGACGGCGGGCCTCTATGGCTACACCTTC. Its protein product is CASLPHETAGLYGYTF.

This sequence joins TRBV3-1 (or the pseudogene TRBV3-2) and TRBJ2-1; D perhaps matches TRBD2 (6 bases). The CDR3 is 14 residues long. Germline V gene sequence: CDR1 LGHDT, CDR2 YNNKEL (reference sequence). Trimming left V 7 bases short and J 0 bases short, with 10 bases between. This CDR3 reads CASNRGSSYNEQFF. CDR3 sequence (DNA): TGTGCCAGCAATCGGGGGAGCTCCTACAATGAGCAGTTCTTC.

CDR3 bases: TGTGCCAGCAGTTACCGGGCAGGAAGGGAAGATACGCAGTATTTT. This sequence encodes CASSYRAGREDTQYF. V usage is TRBV6-6 and J usage is TRBJ2-3; D call uncertain. V lost 2 bases to trimming and J lost 5 bases, with 14 bases between them. CDR1 and CDR2 (germline): MNHNY, SVGAGI (reference sequence). This CDR3 has 15 amino acids.

J is TRBJ2-1 and V is TRBV19, with D uncertain. The CDR3 is 14 residues long. Per the germline V gene, CDR1 is LNHDA and CDR2 is SQIVND (reference sequence). The V end was cut by 5 bases, the J end by 4 bases, with 12 bases between. This chain's CDR3 is CASSPPLTYNEQFF. The DNA for the CDR3 is TGTGCCAGTAGTCCTCCCCTGACATACAATGAGCAGTTCTTC.

V usage is TRBV11-3 and J usage is TRBJ1-4; D gene ambiguous. Looked up from germline, CDR1 is SGHNT and CDR2 is YENEEA. The CDR3 has 15 residues. Trimming removed 4 bases at V and 5 bases at J, with 14 bases between. CDR3 DNA sequence: TGTGCCAGCAGCTCCCGGCAGGTGGGGAATGAAAAACTGTTTTTT. The encoded protein is CASSSRQVGNEKLFF.